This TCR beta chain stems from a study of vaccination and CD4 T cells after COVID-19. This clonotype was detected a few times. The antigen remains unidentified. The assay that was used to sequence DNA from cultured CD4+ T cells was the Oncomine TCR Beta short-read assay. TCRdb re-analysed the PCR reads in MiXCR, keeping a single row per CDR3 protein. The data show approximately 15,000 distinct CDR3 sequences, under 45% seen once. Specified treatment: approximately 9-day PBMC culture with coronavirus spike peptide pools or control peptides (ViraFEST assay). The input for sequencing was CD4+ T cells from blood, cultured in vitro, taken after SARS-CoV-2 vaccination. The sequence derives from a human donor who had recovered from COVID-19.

CDR3: CASSDRDTGELFF. CDR3 bases: TGTGCCAGCAGTGACAGGGACACCGGGGAGCTGTTTTTT. J is TRBJ2-2 and V is TRBV6-4; D is unresolved. The CDR3 has 13 amino acids. The germline V and J ends were trimmed by 2 bases and 3 bases, with 4 bases remaining between them. Germline CDR1 MRHNA, CDR2 SNTAGT.